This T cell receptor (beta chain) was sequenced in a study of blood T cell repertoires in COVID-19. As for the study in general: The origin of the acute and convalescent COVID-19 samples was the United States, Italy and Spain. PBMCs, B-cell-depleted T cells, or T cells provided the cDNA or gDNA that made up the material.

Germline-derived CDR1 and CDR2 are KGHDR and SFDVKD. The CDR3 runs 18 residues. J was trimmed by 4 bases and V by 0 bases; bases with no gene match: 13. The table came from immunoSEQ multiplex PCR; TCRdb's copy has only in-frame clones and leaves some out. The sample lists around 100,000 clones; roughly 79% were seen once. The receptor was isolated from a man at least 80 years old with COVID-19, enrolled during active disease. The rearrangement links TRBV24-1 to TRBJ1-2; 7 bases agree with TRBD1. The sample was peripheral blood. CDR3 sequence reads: CATSDLLFGQGVSYGYTF. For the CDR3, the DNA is TGTGCCACCAGTGATTTGCTATTCGGCCAGGGGGTTTCCTATGGCTACACCTTC.